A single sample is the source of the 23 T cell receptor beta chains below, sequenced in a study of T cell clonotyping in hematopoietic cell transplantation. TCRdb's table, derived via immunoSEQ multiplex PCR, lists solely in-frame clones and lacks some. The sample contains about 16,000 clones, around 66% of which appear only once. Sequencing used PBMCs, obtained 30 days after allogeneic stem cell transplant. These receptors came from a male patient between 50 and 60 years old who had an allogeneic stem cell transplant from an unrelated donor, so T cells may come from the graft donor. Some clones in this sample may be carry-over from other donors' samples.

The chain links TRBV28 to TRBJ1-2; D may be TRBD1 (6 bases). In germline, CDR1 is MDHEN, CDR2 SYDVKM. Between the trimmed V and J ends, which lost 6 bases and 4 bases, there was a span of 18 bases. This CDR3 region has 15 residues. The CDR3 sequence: CASSQQGIELYGYTF. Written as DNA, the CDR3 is TGTGCCAGCAGCCAACAGGGAATCGAACTCTATGGCTACACCTTC.

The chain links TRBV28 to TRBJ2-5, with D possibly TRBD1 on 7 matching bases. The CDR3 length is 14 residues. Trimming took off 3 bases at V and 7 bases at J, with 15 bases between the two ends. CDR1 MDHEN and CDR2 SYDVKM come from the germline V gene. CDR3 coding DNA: TGTGCCAGCAGTTTGGAGGGGGCTTCGGGGACCCAGTACTTC. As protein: CASSLEGASGTQYF.

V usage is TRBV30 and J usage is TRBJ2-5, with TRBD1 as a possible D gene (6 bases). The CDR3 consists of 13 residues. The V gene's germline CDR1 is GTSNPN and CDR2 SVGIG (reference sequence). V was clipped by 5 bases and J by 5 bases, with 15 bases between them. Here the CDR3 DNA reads TGTGCCTGGTGCCCAGGGGTAAGGGAGACCCAGTACTTC. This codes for CAWCPGVRETQYF. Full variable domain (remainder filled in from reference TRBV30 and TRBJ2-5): SQTIHQWPATLVQPVGSPLSLECTVEGTSNPNLYWYRQAAGRGLQLLFYSVGIGQISSEVPQNLSASRPQDRQFILSSKKLLLSDSGFYLCAWCPGVRETQYFGPGTRLLVL.

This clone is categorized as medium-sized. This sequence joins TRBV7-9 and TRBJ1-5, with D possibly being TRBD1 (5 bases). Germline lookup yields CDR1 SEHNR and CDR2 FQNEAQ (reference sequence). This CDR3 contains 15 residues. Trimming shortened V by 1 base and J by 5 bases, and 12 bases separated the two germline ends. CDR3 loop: CASSLGEGAHQPQHF. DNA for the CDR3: TGTGCCAGCAGCTTAGGTGAAGGGGCCCATCAGCCCCAGCATTTT.

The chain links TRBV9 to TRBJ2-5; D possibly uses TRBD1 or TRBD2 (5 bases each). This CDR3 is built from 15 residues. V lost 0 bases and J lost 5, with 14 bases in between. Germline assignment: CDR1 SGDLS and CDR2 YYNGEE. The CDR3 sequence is CASSVGADRGETQYF. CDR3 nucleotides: TGTGCCAGCAGCGTAGGGGCCGACAGAGGGGAGACCCAGTACTTC. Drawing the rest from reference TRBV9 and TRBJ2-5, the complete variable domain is DSGVTQTPKHLITATGQRVTLRCSPRSGDLSVYWYQQSLDQGLQFLIQYYNGEERAKGNILERFSAQQFPDLHSELNLSSLELGDSALYFCASSVGADRGETQYFGPGTRLLVL.

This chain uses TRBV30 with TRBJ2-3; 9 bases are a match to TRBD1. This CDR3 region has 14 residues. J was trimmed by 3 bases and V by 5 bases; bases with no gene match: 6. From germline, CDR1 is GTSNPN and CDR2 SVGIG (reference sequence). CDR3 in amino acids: CAWYGDRETDTQYF. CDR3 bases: TGTGCCTGGTACGGGGACAGGGAAACAGATACGCAGTATTTT. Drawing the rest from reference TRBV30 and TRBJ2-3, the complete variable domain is SQTIHQWPATLVQPVGSPLSLECTVEGTSNPNLYWYRQAAGRGLQLLFYSVGIGQISSEVPQNLSASRPQDRQFILSSKKLLLSDSGFYLCAWYGDRETDTQYFGPGTRLTVL.

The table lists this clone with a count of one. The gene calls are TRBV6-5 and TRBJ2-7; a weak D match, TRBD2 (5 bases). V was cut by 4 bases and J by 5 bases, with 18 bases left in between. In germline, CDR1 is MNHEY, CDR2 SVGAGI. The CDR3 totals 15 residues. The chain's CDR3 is CASSSTPSGSHEQYF. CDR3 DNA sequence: TGTGCCAGCAGTTCCACACCCTCGGGGAGTCACGAGCAGTACTTC.

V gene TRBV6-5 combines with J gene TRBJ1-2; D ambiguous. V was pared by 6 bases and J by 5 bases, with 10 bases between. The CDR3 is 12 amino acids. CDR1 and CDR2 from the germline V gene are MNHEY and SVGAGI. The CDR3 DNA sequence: TGTGCCAGCAGCTGGGATCGATATGGCTACACCTTC. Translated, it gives CASSWDRYGYTF.

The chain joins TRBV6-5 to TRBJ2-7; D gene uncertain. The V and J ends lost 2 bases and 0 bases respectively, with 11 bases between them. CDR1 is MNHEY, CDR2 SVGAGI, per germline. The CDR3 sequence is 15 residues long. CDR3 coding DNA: TGTGCCAGCAGTTACAGCCCAGAAAGCTCCTACGAGCAGTACTTC. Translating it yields CASSYSPESSYEQYF.

The CDR3 reads CASNIGVYQETQYF. CDR3 DNA: TGTGCCAGCAATATCGGGGTCTACCAAGAGACCCAGTACTTC. V is TRBV5-6 and J is TRBJ2-5; D possibly corresponds to TRBD2 (5 bases). With 6 bases removed from V and 0 bases from J, the gap between germline ends came to 12 bases. Germline V CDR1 and CDR2: SGHDT, YYEEEE. The CDR3 covers 14 residues.

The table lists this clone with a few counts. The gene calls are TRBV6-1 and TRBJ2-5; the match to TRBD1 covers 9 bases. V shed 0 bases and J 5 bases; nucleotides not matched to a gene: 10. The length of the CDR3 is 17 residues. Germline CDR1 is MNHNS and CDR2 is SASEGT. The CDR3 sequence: CASSEAGLGQGWETQYF. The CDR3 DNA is TGTGCCAGCAGTGAAGCAGGTTTGGGACAGGGCTGGGAGACCCAGTACTTC.

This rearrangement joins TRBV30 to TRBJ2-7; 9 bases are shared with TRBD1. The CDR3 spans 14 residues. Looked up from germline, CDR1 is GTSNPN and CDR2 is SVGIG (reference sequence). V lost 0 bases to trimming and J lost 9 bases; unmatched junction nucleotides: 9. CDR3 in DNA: TGTGCCTGGAGTGTACAGGGGGCTGCCCCGGGGCAGTACTTC. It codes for CAWSVQGAAPGQYF. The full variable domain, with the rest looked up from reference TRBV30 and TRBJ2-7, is SQTIHQWPATLVQPVGSPLSLECTVEGTSNPNLYWYRQAAGRGLQLLFYSVGIGQISSEVPQNLSASRPQDRQFILSSKKLLLSDSGFYLCAWSVQGAAPGQYFGPGTRLTVT.

This CDR3 reads CASGSAYEQYF. CDR3 sequence (DNA): TGTGCCAGCGGGTCGGCCTACGAGCAGTACTTC. The genes are TRBV19 and TRBJ2-7; unclear D gene. Germline assignment: CDR1 LNHDA and CDR2 SQIVND (reference sequence). V shed 9 bases and J shed 2 bases, with 8 bases lying between them. The CDR3 totals 11 residues. Supplemented by reference TRBV19 and TRBJ2-7, the full variable domain reads DGGITQSPKYLFRKEGQNVTLSCEQNLNHDAMYWYRQDPGQGLRLIYYSQIVNDFQKGDIAEGYSVSREKKESFPLTVTSAQKNPTAFYLCASGSAYEQYFGPGTRLTVT.

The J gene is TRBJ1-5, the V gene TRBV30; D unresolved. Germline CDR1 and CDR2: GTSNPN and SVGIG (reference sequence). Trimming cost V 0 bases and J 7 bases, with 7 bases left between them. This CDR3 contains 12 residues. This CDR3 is CAWSVLHQPQHF. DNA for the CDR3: TGTGCCTGGAGTGTTCTTCACCAGCCCCAGCATTTT.

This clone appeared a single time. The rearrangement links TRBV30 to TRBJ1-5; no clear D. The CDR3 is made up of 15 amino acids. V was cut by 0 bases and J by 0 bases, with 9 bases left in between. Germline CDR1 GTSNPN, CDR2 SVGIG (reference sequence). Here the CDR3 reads CAWSVAGYSNQPQHF. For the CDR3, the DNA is TGTGCCTGGAGTGTAGCGGGCTATAGCAATCAGCCCCAGCATTTT.

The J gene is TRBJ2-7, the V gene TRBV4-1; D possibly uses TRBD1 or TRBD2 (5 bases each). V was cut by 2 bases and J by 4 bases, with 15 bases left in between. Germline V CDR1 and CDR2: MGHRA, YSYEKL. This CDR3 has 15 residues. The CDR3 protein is CASSQIQGAGYEQYF. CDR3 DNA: TGCGCCAGCAGCCAAATTCAGGGTGCGGGTTACGAGCAGTACTTC.

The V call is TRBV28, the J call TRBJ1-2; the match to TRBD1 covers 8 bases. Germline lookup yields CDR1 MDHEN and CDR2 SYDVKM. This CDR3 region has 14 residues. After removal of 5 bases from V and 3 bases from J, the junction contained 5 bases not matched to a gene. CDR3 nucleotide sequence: TGTGCCAGCAGTCCGACAGGGGCCGACTATGGCTACACCTTC. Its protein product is CASSPTGADYGYTF.

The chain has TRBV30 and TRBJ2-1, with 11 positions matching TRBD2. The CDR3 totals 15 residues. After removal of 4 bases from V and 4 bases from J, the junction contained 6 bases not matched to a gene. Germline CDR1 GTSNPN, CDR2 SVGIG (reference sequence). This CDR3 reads CAWTPGTSGYNEQFF. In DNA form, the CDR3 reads TGTGCCTGGACACCCGGGACTAGCGGTTACAATGAGCAGTTCTTC.

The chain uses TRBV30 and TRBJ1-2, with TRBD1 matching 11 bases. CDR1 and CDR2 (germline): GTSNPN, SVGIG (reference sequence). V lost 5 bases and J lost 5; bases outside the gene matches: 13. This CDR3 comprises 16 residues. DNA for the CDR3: TGTGCCTGGCTCACACCGGGGACAGGGGGGTTTTATGGCTACACCTTC. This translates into CAWLTPGTGGFYGYTF.

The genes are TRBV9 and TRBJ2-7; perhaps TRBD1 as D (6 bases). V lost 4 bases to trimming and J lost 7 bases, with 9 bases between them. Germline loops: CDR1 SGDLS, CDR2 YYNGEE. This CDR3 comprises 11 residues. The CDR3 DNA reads TGTGCCAGCAGCTTGGGACAAGAGCAGTACTTC. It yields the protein CASSLGQEQYF.

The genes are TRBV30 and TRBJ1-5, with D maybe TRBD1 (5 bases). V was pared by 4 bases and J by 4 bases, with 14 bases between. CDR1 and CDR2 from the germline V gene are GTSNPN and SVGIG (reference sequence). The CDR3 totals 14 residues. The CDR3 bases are TGTGCCTGGAACGTTTTGGGGGGGAATCAGCCCCAGCATTTT. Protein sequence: CAWNVLGGNQPQHF.

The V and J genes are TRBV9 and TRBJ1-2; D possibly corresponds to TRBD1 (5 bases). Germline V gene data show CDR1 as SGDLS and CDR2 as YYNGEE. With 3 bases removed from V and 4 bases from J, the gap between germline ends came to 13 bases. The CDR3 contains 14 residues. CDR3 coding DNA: TGTGCCAGCAGCGAGGGACTCCGGTTCTATGGCTACACCTTC. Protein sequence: CASSEGLRFYGYTF.

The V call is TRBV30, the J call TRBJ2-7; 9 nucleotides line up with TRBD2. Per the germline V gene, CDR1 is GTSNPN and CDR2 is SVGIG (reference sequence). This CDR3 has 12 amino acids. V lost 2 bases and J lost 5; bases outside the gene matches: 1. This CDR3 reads CAWSLAGNEQYF. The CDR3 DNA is TGTGCCTGGAGTCTAGCGGGAAACGAGCAGTACTTC.